This T cell receptor (beta chain) was recorded in a study of cytomegalovirus exposure and HLA in healthy donors. The PCR had 60 Vbeta and 13 Jbeta primers. Profiling relied on immunoSEQ multiplex PCR, and the TCRdb table lists in-frame clones only, not all of them. The repertoire holds around 150,000 clones, 75% seen once, with around 4.6% in the top ten. Study findings and constraints: Some highly shared sequence variants likely arose as a pipeline artifact.

Looked up from germline, CDR1 is PRHDT and CDR2 is FYEKMQ (reference sequence). Deletions cut 5 bases from V and 4 bases from J, with 12 bases between. This CDR3 has 15 residues. About this clone itself: The antigen remains undetermined.

Source material: PBMCs. The TCR comes from a male donor in good health and CMV-seronegative. The chain recombines TRBV13 with TRBJ2-6; a possible D gene is TRBD1 (6 bases). The DNA of the CDR3 is TGTGCCAGCAGCGCCACAGGGACCGGGGCCAACGTCCTGACTTTC. This translates into CASSATGTGANVLTF. The entire variable domain, with the rest obtained from reference TRBV13 and TRBJ2-6, is as follows: AAGVIQSPRHLIKEKRETATLKCYPIPRHDTVYWYQQGPGQDPQFLISFYEKMQSDKGSIPDRFSAQQFSDYHSELNMSSLELGDSALYFCASSATGTGANVLTFGAGSRLTVL.